The 9 T cell receptor beta chains reported below all come from one sample, sequenced in a study of blood T cell repertoires in COVID-19. The assay was immunoSEQ multiplex PCR, and TCRdb's table has in-frame clones only and misses some. The data show tens of thousands of clones, 80% to 90% seen once. Material: peripheral blood. The receptors here all came from a man aged 55 to 69 with acute or convalescent COVID-19.

In this sample, this clone turned up once. The V call is TRBV6-1, the J call TRBJ2-3; 12 bases are a match to TRBD2. This CDR3 contains 16 residues. The V gene's germline CDR1 is MNHNS and CDR2 SASEGT. J was trimmed by 5 bases and V by 1 base; bases with no gene match: 4. The CDR3 DNA is TGTGCCAGCAGTGAAGGTCTAGCGGGGGGGCAAGATACGCAGTATTTT. This translates into CASSEGLAGGQDTQYF.

The chain employs TRBV29-1 and TRBJ2-1, with no clear D. Trimming shortened V by 3 bases and J by 1 base, and 10 bases separated the two germline ends. The CDR3 is made up of 14 amino acids. CDR1 and CDR2 from the germline V gene are SQVTM and ANQGSEA. CDR3 nucleotides: TGCAGCGTTGAGCCTATGAGGTCCTACAATGAGCAGTTCTTC. The encoded protein is CSVEPMRSYNEQFF.

This clone was picked up a small number of times. This chain connects TRBV11-2 to TRBJ2-3, with D maybe TRBD1 (6 bases). The length of the CDR3 is 15 residues. CDR1 and CDR2 (germline): SGHAT, FQNNGV. Deletions cut 5 bases from V and 2 bases from J, with 14 bases between. The CDR3 DNA is TGTGCCAGCAGCCCCGGCAGACAGGCCACAGATACGCAGTATTTT. Amino acids: CASSPGRQATDTQYF.

This clone was detected only once. The chain combines TRBV5-1 with TRBJ1-3, with D unresolved. V was cut by 4 bases and J by 0 bases, with 5 bases left in between. Germline V gives CDR1 SGHRS, CDR2 YFSETQ. CDR3 size: 13 residues. The CDR3 DNA reads as TGCGCCAGCAGCGACACCTCTGGAAACACCATATATTTT. Amino acid sequence: CASSDTSGNTIYF.

This chain connects TRBV3-1 (or the pseudogene TRBV3-2) to TRBJ2-1, with 11 nucleotides matching TRBD2. The CDR3 loop spans 16 amino acids. CDR1 is LGHDT, CDR2 YNNKEL, per germline (reference sequence). V was pared by 1 base and J by 3 bases, with 2 bases of the junction left unmatched. CDR3 coding DNA: TGTGCCAGCAGCCAAGTACTAGCGGGAGTCTACAATGAGCAGTTCTTC. Translation gives CASSQVLAGVYNEQFF.

The chain couples TRBV6-6 to TRBJ2-7; 9 nucleotides align to TRBD1. CDR3 length: 16 amino acids. V lost 5 bases and J lost 4; bases outside the gene matches: 12. In germline, CDR1 is MNHNY, CDR2 SVGAGI (reference sequence). The CDR3 spells CASSRRVGTGKYEQYF. The CDR3 nucleotides are TGTGCCAGCAGTCGAAGGGTTGGGACAGGGAAATACGAGCAGTACTTC.

The chain employs TRBV7-6 and TRBJ2-7; TRBD1 matches 8 bases. After removal of 8 bases from V and 0 bases from J, the junction contained 3 bases not matched to a gene. Germline CDR1 and CDR2: SGHVS and FNYEAQ. The CDR3 length is 13 residues. CDR3 region: CASGQGNSYEQYF. The CDR3 nucleotides read TGTGCCAGCGGACAGGGTAACTCCTACGAGCAGTACTTC. Combining the CDR3 with reference TRBV7-6 and TRBJ2-7 gives the whole variable domain GAGVSQSPRYKVTKRGQDVALRCDPISGHVSLYWYRQALGQGPEFLTYFNYEAQQDKSGLPNDRFSAERPEGSISTLTIQRTEQRDSAMYRCASGQGNSYEQYFGPGTRLTVT.

The V gene is TRBV18, the J gene TRBJ1-1; D possibly corresponds to TRBD1 (5 bases). V lost 1 base and J lost 1, with 13 bases in between. Germline lookup yields CDR1 KGHSH and CDR2 LQKENI. The CDR3 is 16 residues long. Written as DNA, the CDR3 is TGTGCCAGCTCACCACGCTCGACAGCTAAGAACACTGAAGCTTTCTTT. This gives the protein CASSPRSTAKNTEAFF.

J is TRBJ2-5 and V is TRBV5-8; D is perhaps TRBD2 (6 bases). Per germline, CDR1 SGHTS and CDR2 YDEGEE. There are 16 residues in the CDR3. Trimming left V 0 bases short and J 7 bases short, with 19 bases between. CDR3 sequence: CASSLDRTAVGGTQYF. The CDR3, as DNA: TGTGCCAGCAGCTTGGACCGGACTGCCGTGGGGGGGACCCAGTACTTC.